The rows below give T cell receptor beta chains drawn from one sample of a study of T cell responses to AZD1222 COVID-19 vaccine. Here immunoSEQ multiplex PCR was the method, and the copy in TCRdb shows in-frame clones only, minus some. The table lists approximately 130,000 clones, 90% of them singletons. The sequenced sample was peripheral blood, obtained on day 0 of AZD1222 vaccination. The receptors stem from an adult in good health. CDR3s include the opening cysteine and the closing phenylalanine or tryptophan. D genes are given only for firm matches.

d_call	v_call	j_call	cdr3_nt	cdr3_aa
-	TRBV15	TRBJ2-7	TGTGCCACCAGCAGAGATCCGACAGGCTCCTACGAGCAGTACTTC	CATSRDPTGSYEQYF
-	TRBV5-4	TRBJ1-6	TGTGCCAGCAGCACGTCCCCCGGGACGGATAATTCACCCCTCCACTTT	CASSTSPGTDNSPLHF
TRBD1	TRBV4-3	TRBJ1-2	TGCGCCAGCAGCCAAGCCATAACAGGGGGCAAGAACTATGGCTACACCTTC	CASSQAITGGKNYGYTF
-	TRBV27	TRBJ2-3	TGTGCCAGCAGTTCATATCAGCGGCCCACAGATACGCAGTATTTT	CASSSYQRPTDTQYF
-	TRBV7-2	TRBJ2-7	TGTGCCAGCAGCTCCATCGGGCTATCCTCCTACGTCGAGCAGTACTTC	CASSSIGLSSYVEQYF
-	TRBV4-1	TRBJ1-5	TGCGCCAGCGGGCTGGGGCGGTCGGATCAGCCCCAGCATTTT	CASGLGRSDQPQHF
-	TRBV12-3/TRBV12-4	TRBJ1-1	TGTGCCAGCAGTTTCCCCTGGAACACTGAAGCTTTCTTT	CASSFPWNTEAFF
-	TRBV6-5	TRBJ2-2	TGTGCCAGCAGTTACTTCAGGACCCTGGGGGGGGAGCTGTTTTTT	CASSYFRTLGGELFF
TRBD2	TRBV10-3	TRBJ2-1	TGTGCCATCAGTCAGACCGGGACTAGCGGCCCCCTCAATTACAATGAGCAGTTCTTC	CAISQTGTSGPLNYNEQFF
-	TRBV3-1/TRBV3-2	TRBJ1-1	TGTGCCAGCAGCCAAGATCAGGGTGGGGCTTTCTTT	CASSQDQGGAFF
-	TRBV19	TRBJ1-2	TGTGCCAGTAGTCGGGGAACAGCAGGTGGCTACACCTTC	CASSRGTAGGYTF
TRBD2	TRBV29-1	TRBJ2-4	TGCAGCGTAAGGACTAGCGGGGGAAAAAACATTCAGTACTTC	CSVRTSGGKNIQYF
TRBD2	TRBV9	TRBJ2-7	TGTGCCAGCAGCGTGGGAGGGGTTACCTACGAGCAGTACTTC	CASSVGGVTYEQYF